This TCR beta chain was recovered during a study of CXCR3-negative and CXCR3-positive naive CD8 T cells. Turning to the study itself: For each library, about 1.5 +/- 0.3 million TRB reads were obtained, roughly 130 million in total.

Study results and limitations: A higher hydrophobicity marked the TRB CDR3s of CXCR3-positive naive cells versus CXCR3-negative naive cells.

Concerning this clonotype: Its antigen is currently unknown.

Preparation of TRB cDNA libraries relied on 5' RACE carrying UMI labels. Each CDR3 protein gets one entry in TCRdb, which reprocessed the 5' RACE reads and gives no DNA. The sample table includes thousands of distinct CDR3 sequences. The germline V gene has CDR1 SNHLY and CDR2 FYNNEI. The CDR3 has 15 residues. The gene calls are TRBV2 and TRBJ2-1; TCRdb reports TRBD2, a call that lacks DNA to check it against. This clonotype was sampled from a human donor in good health. Some clones in this sample may be carry-over from other donors' samples. The sequencing input was naive CXCR3- CD8+ T cells from blood. This sample's subset: CD45RO-CCR7+CD27+CD95- naive CD8+ T cells lacking CXCR3 (TNR3-). The CDR3 here is CASSAPTSGSNEQFF. The complete variable domain, with remaining parts taken from reference TRBV2 and TRBJ2-1, reads EPEVTQTPSHQVTQMGQEVILRCVPISNHLYFYWYRQILGQKVEFLVSFYNNEISEKSEIFDDQFSVERPDGSNFTLKIRSTKLEDSAMYFCASSAPTSGSNEQFFGPGTRLTVL.